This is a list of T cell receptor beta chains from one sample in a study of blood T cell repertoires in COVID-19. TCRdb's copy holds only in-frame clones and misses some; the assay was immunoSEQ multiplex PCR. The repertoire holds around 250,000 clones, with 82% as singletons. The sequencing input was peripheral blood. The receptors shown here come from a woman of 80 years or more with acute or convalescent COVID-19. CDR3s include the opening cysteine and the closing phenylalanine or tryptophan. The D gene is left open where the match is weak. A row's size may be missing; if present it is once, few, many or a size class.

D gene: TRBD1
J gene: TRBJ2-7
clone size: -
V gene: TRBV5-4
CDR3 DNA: TGTGCCAGCAGCGCGGACAGGGGGCGCGAGCAGTACTTC
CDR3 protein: CASSADRGREQYF

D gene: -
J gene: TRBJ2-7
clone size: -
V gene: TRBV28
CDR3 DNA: TGTGCCAGCAGTGGAGACGTAACCTACGAGCAGTACTTC
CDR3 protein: CASSGDVTYEQYF

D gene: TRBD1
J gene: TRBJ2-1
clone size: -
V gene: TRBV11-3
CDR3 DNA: TGTGCCAGCAGCTTAGGGACAGGAGTTTACAATGAGCAGTTCTTC
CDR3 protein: CASSLGTGVYNEQFF

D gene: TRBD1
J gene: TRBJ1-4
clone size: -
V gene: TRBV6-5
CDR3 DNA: TGTGCCAGCAAAATTAACAGGGGAATCGTTGAAAAACTGTTTTTT
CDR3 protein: CASKINRGIVEKLFF

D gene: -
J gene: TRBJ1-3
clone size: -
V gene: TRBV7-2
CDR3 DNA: TGTGCCAGCAGCTTAATCGGGGTGTCCTCTGGAAACACCATATATTTT
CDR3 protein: CASSLIGVSSGNTIYF

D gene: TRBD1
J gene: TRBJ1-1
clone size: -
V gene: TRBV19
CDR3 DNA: TGTGCCAGTAGTACGCTTACAGGGGGGACTGAAGCTTTCTTT
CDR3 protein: CASSTLTGGTEAFF

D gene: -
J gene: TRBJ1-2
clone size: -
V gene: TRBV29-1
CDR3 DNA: TGCAGCGTTACCCGGACGGGAAACTATGGCTACACCTTC
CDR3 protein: CSVTRTGNYGYTF

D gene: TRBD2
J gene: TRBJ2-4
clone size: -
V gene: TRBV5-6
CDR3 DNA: TGTGCCAGCAGCTTTTGGGCTAGCGGGGCGAGAAACATTCAGTACTTC
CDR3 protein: CASSFWASGARNIQYF

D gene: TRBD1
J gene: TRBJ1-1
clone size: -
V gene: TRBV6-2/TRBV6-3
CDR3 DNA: TGTGCCAGCAGTCCCCGACAGGGTATGAACACTGAAGCTTTCTTT
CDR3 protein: CASSPRQGMNTEAFF

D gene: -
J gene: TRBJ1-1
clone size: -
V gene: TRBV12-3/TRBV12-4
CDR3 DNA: TGTGCCAGCAGTTCGTCCGGCACTGAAGCTTTCTTT
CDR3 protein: CASSSSGTEAFF

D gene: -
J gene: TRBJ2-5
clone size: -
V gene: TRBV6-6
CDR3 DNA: TGTGCCAGCAGTCGTTCCCGAAAAGCTGGGGGCCGGGAGACCCAGTACTTC
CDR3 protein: CASSRSRKAGGRETQYF

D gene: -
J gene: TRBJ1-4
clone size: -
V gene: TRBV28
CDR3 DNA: TGTGCTTCCTATGAGGGCCCAACTAATGAAAAACTGTTTTTT
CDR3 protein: CASYEGPTNEKLFF

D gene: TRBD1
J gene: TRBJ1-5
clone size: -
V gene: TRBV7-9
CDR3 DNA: TGTGCCAGCAGCCGGGGGACAGGGGGCGCGGAGCCCCAGCATTTT
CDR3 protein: CASSRGTGGAEPQHF

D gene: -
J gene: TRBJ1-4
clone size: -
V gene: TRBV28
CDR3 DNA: TGTGCCAGCAGGGGCCTTAATGAAAAACTGTTTTTT
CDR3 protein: CASRGLNEKLFF

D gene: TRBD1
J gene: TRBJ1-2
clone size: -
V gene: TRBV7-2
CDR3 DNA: TGTGCCAGCAGCTCGATGACAGGGAATTTAGAAGGCTACACCTTC
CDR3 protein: CASSSMTGNLEGYTF

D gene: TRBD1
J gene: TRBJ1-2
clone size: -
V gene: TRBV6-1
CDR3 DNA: TGTGCCAGCAGTGAATCCCAACAGGGGGGGAATGGCTACACCTTC
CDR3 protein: CASSESQQGGNGYTF

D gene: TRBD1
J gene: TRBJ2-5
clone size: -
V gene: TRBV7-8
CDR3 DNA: TGTGCCGGACAGGGAATTAGTGAGACCCAGTACTTC
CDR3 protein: CAGQGISETQYF

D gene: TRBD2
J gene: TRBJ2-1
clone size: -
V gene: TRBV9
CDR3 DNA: TGTGCCAGCAGCGGGACTAGCGGGAGTGTATGGGGGACCAATGAGCAGTTCTTC
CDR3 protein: CASSGTSGSVWGTNEQFF

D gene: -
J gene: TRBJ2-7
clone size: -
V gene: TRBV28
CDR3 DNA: TGTGCCAGCAGTCCCTCGACAGGTGAGCAGTACTTC
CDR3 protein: CASSPSTGEQYF

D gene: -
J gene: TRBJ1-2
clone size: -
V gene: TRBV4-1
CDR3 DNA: TGCGCCAGCAGCCAAGATATACAGCTCTATGGCTACACCTTC
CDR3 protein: CASSQDIQLYGYTF

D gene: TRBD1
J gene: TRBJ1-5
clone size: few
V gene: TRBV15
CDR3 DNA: TGTGCCACCAGCAGAGGGGGGACAGGGGTAAATCAGCCCCAGCATTTT
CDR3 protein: CATSRGGTGVNQPQHF

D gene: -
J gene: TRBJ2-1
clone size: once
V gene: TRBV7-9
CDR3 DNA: TGTGCCAGCAGCCTAACACTAGGGGAGCAGTTCTTC
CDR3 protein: CASSLTLGEQFF

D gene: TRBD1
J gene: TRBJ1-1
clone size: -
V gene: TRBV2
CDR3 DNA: TGTGCCAGCAAAGCCCAAACCGGGACAGCAGTCATGAACACTGAAGCTTTCTTT
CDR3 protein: CASKAQTGTAVMNTEAFF

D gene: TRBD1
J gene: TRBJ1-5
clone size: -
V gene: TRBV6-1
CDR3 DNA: TGTGCCAGCAGTGATGGGACAGGGTGGGATCAGCCCCAGCATTTT
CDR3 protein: CASSDGTGWDQPQHF

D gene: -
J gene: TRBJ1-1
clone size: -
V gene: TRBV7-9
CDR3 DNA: TGTGCCAGCAGCTTTAGGGGCGCTTCCACTGAAGCTTTCTTT
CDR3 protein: CASSFRGASTEAFF

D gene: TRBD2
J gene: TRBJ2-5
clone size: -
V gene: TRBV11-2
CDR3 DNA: TGTGCCAGCAGCCCATATGGGCTAGCGGGAGGCGGGGAGACCCAGTACTTC
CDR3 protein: CASSPYGLAGGGETQYF

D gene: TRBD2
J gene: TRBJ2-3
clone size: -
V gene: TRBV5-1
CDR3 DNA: TGCGCCAGCAGCTTTCCACTAGCGGAAGATACGCAGTATTTT
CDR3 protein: CASSFPLAEDTQYF

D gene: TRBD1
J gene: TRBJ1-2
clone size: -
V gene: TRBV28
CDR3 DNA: TGTGCCAGCAGCTCCTCGGACAGGGGGCGAGGTTATGGCTACACCTTC
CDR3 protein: CASSSSDRGRGYGYTF

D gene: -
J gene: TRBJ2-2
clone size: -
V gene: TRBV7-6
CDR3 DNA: TGTGCCAGCAGCTTAGGACTGTCCGGGGAGCTGTTTTTT
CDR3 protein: CASSLGLSGELFF

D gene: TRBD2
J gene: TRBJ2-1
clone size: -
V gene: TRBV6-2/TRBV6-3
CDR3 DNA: TGTGCCAGCAGTTACGTAGAGCGGGGATACAATGAGCAGTTCTTC
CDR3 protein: CASSYVERGYNEQFF

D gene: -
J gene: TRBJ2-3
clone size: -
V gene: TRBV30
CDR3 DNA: TGTGCCTGGAGTGTCTCGGGCACAGATACGCAGTATTTT
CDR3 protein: CAWSVSGTDTQYF

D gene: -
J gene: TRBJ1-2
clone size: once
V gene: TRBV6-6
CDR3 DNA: TGTGCCAGCTCCCCCGATCCAGGGTACAACTATGGCTACACCTTC
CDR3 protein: CASSPDPGYNYGYTF

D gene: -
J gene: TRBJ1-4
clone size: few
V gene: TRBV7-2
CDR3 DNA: TGTGCCAGCAGCTTCCGATACGCGGGGGCGGAAGGGGGGAAACTGTTTTTT
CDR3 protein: CASSFRYAGAEGGKLFF

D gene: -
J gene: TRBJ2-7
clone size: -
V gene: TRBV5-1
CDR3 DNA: TGCGCCAGCAGCTTCGAGGGGGACGAGCAGTACTTC
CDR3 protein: CASSFEGDEQYF

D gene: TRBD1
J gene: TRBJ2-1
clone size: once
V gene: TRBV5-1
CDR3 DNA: TGCGCCAGCAGCTTGGGGACAGGAGTCTACAATGAGCAGTTCTTC
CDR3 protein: CASSLGTGVYNEQFF

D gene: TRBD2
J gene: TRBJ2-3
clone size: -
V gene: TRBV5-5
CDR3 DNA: TGTGCCAGCAGCTCTGGGACTAGCGGGAGGGTTACAGATACGCAGTATTTT
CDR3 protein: CASSSGTSGRVTDTQYF

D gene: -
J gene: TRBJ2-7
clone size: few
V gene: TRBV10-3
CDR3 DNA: TGTGCCATCAGTGCTGGGGCACGGGAGCAGTACTTC
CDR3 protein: CAISAGAREQYF

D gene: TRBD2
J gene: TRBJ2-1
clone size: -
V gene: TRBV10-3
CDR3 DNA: TGTGCCATCAGTGAGGGCGGGACTAGCGGGAGCGATTCCTACAATGAGCAGTTCTTC
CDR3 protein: CAISEGGTSGSDSYNEQFF

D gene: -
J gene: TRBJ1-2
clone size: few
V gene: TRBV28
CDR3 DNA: TGTGCCAGCAGTTTATGGCAGGATGGCTACACCTTC
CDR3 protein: CASSLWQDGYTF

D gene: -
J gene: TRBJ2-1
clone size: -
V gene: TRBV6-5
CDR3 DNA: TGTGCCAGCAGTTTAGACTCCCGCTGGGATGAGCAGTTCTTC
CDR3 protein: CASSLDSRWDEQFF

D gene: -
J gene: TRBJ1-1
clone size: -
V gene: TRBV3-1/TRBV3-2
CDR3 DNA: TGTGCCAGCAGCCAAGAGGTGGTACAGGGATCTGAAGCTTTCTTT
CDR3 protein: CASSQEVVQGSEAFF

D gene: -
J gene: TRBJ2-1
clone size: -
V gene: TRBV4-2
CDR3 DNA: TGTGCCAGCAGCCAAGATAGGGGTCAGGGCGATGAGCAGTTCTTC
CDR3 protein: CASSQDRGQGDEQFF

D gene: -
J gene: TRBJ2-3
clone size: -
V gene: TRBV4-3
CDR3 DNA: TGCGCCAGCAGCCAGTCCACTAGCACAGATACGCAGTATTTT
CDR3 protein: CASSQSTSTDTQYF

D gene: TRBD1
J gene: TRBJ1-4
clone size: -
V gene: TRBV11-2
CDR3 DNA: TGTGCCAGCAGCCCGACAGGGGCTAATGAAAAACTGTTTTTT
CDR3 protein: CASSPTGANEKLFF

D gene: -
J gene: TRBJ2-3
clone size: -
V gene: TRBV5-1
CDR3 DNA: TGCGCCAGCAGCTCCGAGCCTACGCCAGGAAAGTCAGATACGCAGTATTTT
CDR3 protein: CASSSEPTPGKSDTQYF

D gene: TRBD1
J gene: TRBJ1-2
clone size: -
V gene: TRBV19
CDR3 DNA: TGTGCCAGTAGAAACACAGGGGAGTCTGGCTACACCTTC
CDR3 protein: CASRNTGESGYTF

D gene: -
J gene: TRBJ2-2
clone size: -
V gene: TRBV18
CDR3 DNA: TGTGCCAGCTCACCCCGAGGGGCGGGGTTGACCACCGGGGAGCTGTTTTTT
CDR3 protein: CASSPRGAGLTTGELFF